This TCR beta chain was retrieved from a study of cytomegalovirus exposure and HLA in healthy donors. Study observations and caveats: Altogether, some 170 TCR beta chains were recorded as cytomegalovirus-associated. Common viral pathogens seemed to be connected with several of the most significant clusters, according to a later analysis.

In the PCR, 60 Vbeta and 13 Jbeta primers were used. Here immunoSEQ multiplex PCR was the method, and the copy in TCRdb shows in-frame clones only, minus some. The repertoire holds 200,000 to 250,000 clones, with around four fifths as singletons. The germline V and J ends were trimmed by 0 bases and 5 bases, with 11 bases remaining between them. The CDR3 consists of 15 residues. Germline V lookup: CDR1 SEHNR, CDR2 FQNEAQ (reference sequence). Comment on this clone: Its cognate antigen is unknown.

The gene calls are TRBV7-9 and TRBJ2-1, with D perhaps matching TRBD1 (5 bases). Sequencing was done on a sample of PBMCs. This TCR came from a boy aged 5-17 years in good health and CMV-seronegative. CDR3 in amino acids: CASSLAWTRNNEQFF. For the CDR3, the DNA is TGTGCCAGCAGCTTAGCCTGGACAAGAAACAATGAGCAGTTCTTC.